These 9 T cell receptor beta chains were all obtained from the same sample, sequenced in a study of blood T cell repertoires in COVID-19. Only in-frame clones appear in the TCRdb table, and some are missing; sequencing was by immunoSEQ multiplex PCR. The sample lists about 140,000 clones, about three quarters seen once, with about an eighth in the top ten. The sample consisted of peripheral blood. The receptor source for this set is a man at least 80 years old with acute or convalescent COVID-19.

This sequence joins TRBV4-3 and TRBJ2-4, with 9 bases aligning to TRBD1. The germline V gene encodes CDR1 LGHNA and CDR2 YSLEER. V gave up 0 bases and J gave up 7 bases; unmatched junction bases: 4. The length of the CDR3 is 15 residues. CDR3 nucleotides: TGCGCCAGCAGCCAAGATCTTGGACAGGGGAACATTCAGTACTTC. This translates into CASSQDLGQGNIQYF.

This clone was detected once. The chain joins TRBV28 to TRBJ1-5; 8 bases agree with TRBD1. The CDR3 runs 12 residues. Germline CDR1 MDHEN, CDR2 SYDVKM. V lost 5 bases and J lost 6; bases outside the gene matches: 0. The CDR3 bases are TGTGCCAGCAGTACAGGGGGTCAGCCCCAGCATTTT. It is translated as CASSTGGQPQHF.

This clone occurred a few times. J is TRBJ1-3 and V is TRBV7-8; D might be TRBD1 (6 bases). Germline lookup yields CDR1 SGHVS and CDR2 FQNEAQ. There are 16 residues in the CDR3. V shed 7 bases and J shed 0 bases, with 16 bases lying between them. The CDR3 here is CASTSDRLFSGNTIYF. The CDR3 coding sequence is TGTGCCAGCACCTCCGACAGGCTCTTCTCTGGAAACACCATATATTTT.

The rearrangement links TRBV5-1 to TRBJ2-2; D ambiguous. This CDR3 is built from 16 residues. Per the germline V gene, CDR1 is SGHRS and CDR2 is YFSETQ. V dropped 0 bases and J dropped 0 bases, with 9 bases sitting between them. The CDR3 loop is CASSLAPGSNTGELFF. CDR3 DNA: TGCGCCAGCAGCTTGGCCCCAGGTTCGAACACCGGGGAGCTGTTTTTT.

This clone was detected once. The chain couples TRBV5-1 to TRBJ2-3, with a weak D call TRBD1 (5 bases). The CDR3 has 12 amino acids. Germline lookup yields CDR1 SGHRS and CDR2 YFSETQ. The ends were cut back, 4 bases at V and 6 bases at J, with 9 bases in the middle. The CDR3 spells CASSPNRDTQYF. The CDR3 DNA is TGCGCCAGCAGCCCAAACAGGGATACGCAGTATTTT.

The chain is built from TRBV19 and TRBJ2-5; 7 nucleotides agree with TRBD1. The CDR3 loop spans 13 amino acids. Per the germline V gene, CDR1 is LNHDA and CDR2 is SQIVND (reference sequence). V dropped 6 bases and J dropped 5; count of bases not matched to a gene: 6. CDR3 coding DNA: TGTGCCAGTAGAAGACAGGGCCTGGAGACCCAGTACTTC. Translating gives CASRRQGLETQYF.

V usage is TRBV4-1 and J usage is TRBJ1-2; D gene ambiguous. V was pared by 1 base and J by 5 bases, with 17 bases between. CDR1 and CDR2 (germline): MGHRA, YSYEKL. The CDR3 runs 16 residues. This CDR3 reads CASSQAGSLALYGYTF. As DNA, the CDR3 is TGCGCCAGCAGCCAAGCGGGTAGCCTGGCACTATATGGCTACACCTTC.

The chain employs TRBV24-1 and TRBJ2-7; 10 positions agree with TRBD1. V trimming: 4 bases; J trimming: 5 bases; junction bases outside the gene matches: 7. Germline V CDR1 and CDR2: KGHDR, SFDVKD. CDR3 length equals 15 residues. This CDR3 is CATSDSGQGRDEQYF. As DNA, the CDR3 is TGTGCCACCAGTGACTCGGGACAGGGGCGAGACGAGCAGTACTTC.

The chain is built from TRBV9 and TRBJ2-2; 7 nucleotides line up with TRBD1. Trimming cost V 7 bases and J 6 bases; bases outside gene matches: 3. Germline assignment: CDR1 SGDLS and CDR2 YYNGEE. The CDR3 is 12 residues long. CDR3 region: CASGQVPGELFF. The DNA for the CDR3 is TGTGCCAGCGGACAGGTACCCGGGGAGCTGTTTTTT.